This TCR beta chain was observed in a study of cytomegalovirus exposure and HLA in healthy donors. General study results and limits: By a later analysis, the bulk of CMV-associated TCR beta chains appeared HLA-restricted. Roughly uniform sequencing depth across donors was assumed, possibly incorrectly.

PCR was performed using 60 Vbeta and 13 Jbeta primers. TCRdb's copy holds only in-frame clones and misses some; the assay was immunoSEQ multiplex PCR. Seen here are 100,000 or so clones, roughly four fifths observed once, and the top ten hold approximately 14%. Germline lookup yields CDR1 SGHTA and CDR2 FQGNSA. V lost 7 bases and J lost 2, with 17 bases in between. CDR3 length equals 15 residues. In regard to this clone: Antigen unknown.

The specimen sequenced was PBMCs. The chain joins TRBV7-2 to TRBJ2-5; possibly TRBD1 for D (6 bases). The sequence was obtained from a male donor in good health and CMV-seropositive. As DNA, the CDR3 is TGTGCCAGCACCTCCCCGGGGACATCACAAGAGACCCAGTACTTC. Protein product: CASTSPGTSQETQYF.